What follows are 15 T cell receptor beta chains derived from one specimen sequenced in a study of T cell repertoires in cytomegalovirus infection. The antigens of these receptors remain unknown. TCRdb itself ran the reads through MiXCR, one entry per CDR3 protein. The repertoire includes around 770,000 distinct CDR3 sequences, roughly 29% of them detected once, and under 15% sits in the top ten. Sequencing used cultured CD8+ T cells from PBMCs, obtained from culture after CMV antigen stimulation. All receptors come from a human donor in good health (CMV status not recorded). Some clones in this sample may be carry-over from other donors' samples.

In its sample, this clonotype was seen many times. This chain links TRBV4-1 with TRBJ2-3; 14 nucleotides match TRBD2. The CDR3 is 21 amino acids. Per germline, CDR1 MGHRA and CDR2 YSYEKL. With 0 bases clipped from V and 1 base from J, the junction kept 12 bases outside the gene matches. CDR3 DNA: TGCGCCAGCAGCCAAGAGGGATTGGGACTAGCGGGGGAAGTGGGCACAGATACGCAGTATTTT. Amino acids: CASSQEGLGLAGEVGTDTQYF.

This clonotype was picked up a small number of times. This rearrangement joins TRBV20-1 to TRBJ1-1; D is perhaps TRBD1 (6 bases). The V end lost 6 bases, the J end lost 1 base, and 15 bases lay between the germline ends. This CDR3 contains 14 residues. The germline CDR1 and CDR2 sequences are DFQATT and SNEGSKA (reference sequence). The CDR3 bases are TGCAGTGCGGGGGACCAGGGGCGGAACACTGAAGCTTTCTTT. It is translated as CSAGDQGRNTEAFF.

The chain is built from TRBV27 and TRBJ1-2; TRBD1 is a possible D gene (6 bases). Germline values: CDR1 MNHEY, CDR2 SMNVEV (reference sequence). The V end was cut by 11 bases, the J end by 7 bases, with 20 bases between. CDR3 length equals 13 residues. The CDR3 nucleotides read TGTGCCGTCAGTTCGGGGGCTTTAGCTGGCTACACCTTC. As protein: CAVSSGALAGYTF.

The table lists this clonotype with a few counts. This chain links TRBV7-6 with TRBJ2-3; D tentatively fits TRBD1 or TRBD2 (5 bases each). Germline CDR1 SGHVS, CDR2 FNYEAQ. Trimming took 5 bases from V and 0 from J, leaving 18 bases between them. There are 17 residues in the CDR3. The chain's CDR3 is CASSRPRGALSTDTQYF. In DNA, the CDR3 is TGTGCCAGCAGCCGCCCGAGAGGGGCCCTTAGCACAGATACGCAGTATTTT. Full variable domain (outside the CDR3, taken from reference TRBV7-6 and TRBJ2-3): GAGVSQSPRYKVTKRGQDVALRCDPISGHVSLYWYRQALGQGPEFLTYFNYEAQQDKSGLPNDRFSAERPEGSISTLTIQRTEQRDSAMYRCASSRPRGALSTDTQYFGPGTRLTVL.

The table lists this clonotype with many counts. At one boundary the junction diverges from the germline segment, which might be a read error. V gene TRBV7-2 combines with J gene TRBJ2-3; no reliable D call. The germline V gene has CDR1 SGHTA and CDR2 FQGNSA. The CDR3 runs to 12 residues. CDR3 in amino acids: CASSLNNPTRDF. The CDR3 bases are TGTGCCAGCAGCTTGAACAACCCCACAAGGGATTTT. Filled out from reference TRBV7-2 and TRBJ2-3, the complete variable domain reads GAGVSQSPSNKVTEKGKDVELRCDPISGHTALYWYRQSLGQGLEFLIYFQGNSAPDKSGLPSDRFSAERTGGSVSTLTIQRTQQEDSAVYLCASSLNNPTRDFGPGTRLTVL.

This clonotype was detected ten times or more. This chain joins TRBV6-5 and TRBJ1-1, with no clear D. The CDR3 is 14 residues long. From germline, CDR1 is MNHEY and CDR2 SVGAGI. With 0 bases removed from V and 5 bases from J, the gap between germline ends came to 10 bases. The CDR3 spells CASSYSRRGTEAFF. DNA for the CDR3: TGTGCCAGCAGTTACTCGCGACGCGGGACTGAAGCTTTCTTT.

This clonotype was detected a few times. This chain connects TRBV27 to TRBJ1-2; TRBD1 matches at 10 bases. V dropped 2 bases and J dropped 8; count of bases not matched to a gene: 8. CDR3 length: 15 residues. Per germline, CDR1 MNHEY and CDR2 SMNVEV (reference sequence). The CDR3 bases are TGTGCCAGCAGTTTAATTGGGACAGGGGTACGAGGCTACACCTTC. Protein sequence: CASSLIGTGVRGYTF.

This clonotype appeared once. The chain couples TRBV7-9 to TRBJ1-6, with no clear D. From germline, CDR1 is SEHNR and CDR2 FQNEAQ (reference sequence). The CDR3 runs to 13 residues. Trimming removed 4 bases from V and 13 bases from J, with 14 bases in between. The CDR3 DNA reads TGTGCCAGCAGCTCTGCCCCCGCGGGGCCCCTCCACTTT. It yields the protein CASSSAPAGPLHF.

This chain uses TRBV19 with TRBJ1-5; D perhaps matches TRBD1 (5 bases). This CDR3 is built from 13 residues. V was clipped by 9 bases and J by 2 bases, with 11 bases between them. Germline loops: CDR1 LNHDA, CDR2 SQIVND (reference sequence). The CDR3 region has the DNA TGTGCCAGCCTAATGGGGGGCAATCAGCCCCAGCATTTT. The encoded protein is CASLMGGNQPQHF.

This chain uses TRBV6-1 with TRBJ1-1; D is unresolved. CDR1 is MNHNS, CDR2 SASEGT, per germline. V was shortened by 6 bases and J by 0 bases, with 14 bases between the two germline ends. This CDR3 has 15 amino acids. The CDR3 sequence is CASSYLMGMNTEAFF. The CDR3 region has the DNA TGTGCCAGCAGCTATCTGATGGGGATGAACACTGAAGCTTTCTTT.

This clonotype was seen repeatedly, ten times or more. This chain links TRBV14 with TRBJ1-2, with D unclear. In germline, CDR1 is SGHDN, CDR2 FVKESK. The CDR3 loop spans 14 amino acids. The germline V and J ends were trimmed by 0 bases and 2 bases, with 7 bases remaining between them. CDR3: CASSQDRLNYGYTF. CDR3 in DNA: TGTGCCAGCAGCCAAGATCGACTGAACTATGGCTACACCTTC.

This clonotype occurred many times. The chain has TRBV7-9 and TRBJ2-5; D ambiguous. Trimming cost V 5 bases and J 0 bases, with 16 bases left between them. Germline lookup yields CDR1 SEHNR and CDR2 FQNEAQ (reference sequence). CDR3 length: 16 residues. The CDR3 sequence is CASSRLITADQETQYF. For the CDR3, the DNA is TGTGCCAGCAGCCGCCTCATCACGGCGGACCAAGAGACCCAGTACTTC.

The V gene is TRBV11-1, the J gene TRBJ2-7; no clear D gene. The CDR3 has 13 amino acids. Germline V gene lookup returns CDR1 SGHAT and CDR2 FQDESV (reference sequence). Trimming took off 5 bases at V and 3 bases at J, with 11 bases between the two ends. The CDR3 DNA reads as TGTGCCAGCAGCCTTAGTCAGAACTACGAGCAGTACGTC. Its protein is CASSLSQNYEQYV.

This clonotype was detected ten times or more. V and J are TRBV7-6 and TRBJ2-5; the D is unclear. The CDR3 runs to 16 residues. From germline, CDR1 is SGHVS and CDR2 FNYEAQ. V lost 3 bases to trimming and J lost 5 bases, with 19 bases between them. For the CDR3, the DNA is TGTGCCAGCAGCTTCCTATCCCCCGAGGTTGGGGAGACCCAGTACTTC. It is translated as CASSFLSPEVGETQYF. The entire variable domain, with the rest obtained from reference TRBV7-6 and TRBJ2-5, is as follows: GAGVSQSPRYKVTKRGQDVALRCDPISGHVSLYWYRQALGQGPEFLTYFNYEAQQDKSGLPNDRFSAERPEGSISTLTIQRTEQRDSAMYRCASSFLSPEVGETQYFGPGTRLLVL.

The J gene is TRBJ2-1, the V gene TRBV2; TRBD2 is a possible D gene (5 bases). The length of the CDR3 is 17 residues. Germline V gives CDR1 SNHLY, CDR2 FYNNEI. Trimming cost V 4 bases and J 0 bases, with 16 bases left between them. The CDR3 DNA is TGTGCCAGCAGTGGGTCCGGGCGGGTGAGCTCCTACAATGAGCAGTTCTTC. This sequence encodes CASSGSGRVSSYNEQFF.